This note documents a single T cell receptor (beta chain) sequence. This clone's antigen is unknown. No much larger clonotype is one base removed from it; base qualities were not supplied. The data stem from a study of cytomegalovirus exposure and HLA in healthy donors (dated by TCRdb to the late 2010s). Background for the entire study: In an earlier analysis of fewer than 750 of the donors, 276 Gb of sequence data and 117 million unique TCR beta sequences from roughly 190 million T cells were reported. In an earlier analysis of several hundred of the donors, high-throughput TCR beta sequencing was used to judge whether each TCR beta V gene segment behaved as functional or pseudogenic. A later analysis re-examined previously published TCR beta repertoires from over 500 donors and added high-resolution HLA genotyping to investigate patterns of TCR occurrence. In addition to the first cohort of 650 to 750 subjects, a separate validation cohort of approximately 130 different subjects was used. The study aimed to test whether signatures of past pathogen exposure could be identified by cataloging public T cell receptors. Alongside the repertoire data, information on donor age, sex, ethnicity and CMV serostatus was compiled. The number of typed donors differed by locus: about 620-640 for A, B, C, DRB1 and DQB1; 500 to 550 for DQA1; 606 for DPA1; and 400 to 480 for DPB1. Genome-wide SNP genotypes for about 65% of the roughly 670 donors were used in a later genetic analysis, which treated that subset as a discovery cohort. Rather than drawing on any new phenotypic data, the later analysis identified candidate immune exposures from TCR beta sequences and the way those sequences occurred across donors. The T cell repertoires of several hundred subjects were profiled by immunosequencing and related to cytomegalovirus serostatus. Roughly 5 DR-DQ haplotypes were treated as single units for association and clustering because of strong linkage in the cohort. Across 398 genotyped donors of the cohort, an average of roughly 230,000 unique TCR beta nucleotide sequences per donor were sequenced, and roughly a sixth of those sequences were non-productive. HLA typing included class I and class II loci at four-digit resolution. Of the roughly 400 genotyped donors, 81% fell in the genetic ancestry cluster associated with self-reported Caucasian donors. To predict cytomegalovirus infection status, the study brought together high-throughput TCR immunosequencing, statistical association of individual TCRs with disease status, and machine learning. About 280 gigabases of sequencing data and around 90 million unique TCR sequences made up an early release that covered nearly 650 HLA-typed donors. All discovery cohort repertoires had been generated using a single sequencing platform.

Study-level results and caveats: Because counts were too low, fewer than 20 rarely observed V segments, including chromosome 9 orphons, were excluded from the earlier analysis of several hundred of the donors. Because HLA typing was unavailable for some donors at each locus, only the typed subset was used in association tests. In a later genetic analysis, a missense DCLRE1C variant was associated with V-gene and J-gene trimming of TCR beta chains, and the association was replicated in an independent cohort. A total of 150 or so TCR beta chains were listed by the study as associated with cytomegalovirus. Most TCR sequences were seen in very few donors, while some public TCRs were found in many individuals. In vitro tests confirmed that three of the cytomegalovirus-associated TCR beta chains recognize cytomegalovirus antigens. In a later analysis, several top co-occurrence clusters were reported to appear linked to parvovirus B19, influenza, CMV and Epstein-Barr virus. For the cohort, immune exposure information was limited to CMV serostatus. A further reported finding was that TCR beta sequences accurately predicted the HLA-A and HLA-B alleles for most subjects in the first cohort. Sequencing depth was assumed to be roughly uniform across donors in the presence/absence analyses, though that assumption may not hold. In both the original and validation cohorts, the classifier was reported to diagnose cytomegalovirus status with high specificity and sensitivity. In an earlier analysis of a few hundred of the donors, most TCR beta V segments were observed in productive rearrangements about 90% or about 30% of the time, broadly matching IMGT annotations. Because the 87-base-pair reads could not distinguish some IMGT-functional V segments, including TRBV6-2 and TRBV6-3, those segments were excluded. A later analysis associated approximately 17,000 TCR beta sequences with specific HLA alleles at a false discovery rate of 0.05. When HLA alleles, especially DR and DQ, strongly co-occurred, attributing TCR associations to individual alleles was difficult. Only TCR beta chains were sequenced in this cohort, and the absence of alpha or paired-chain data limited detectable features. Correlated functional status among segregating V segments might be attributable to linkage disequilibrium, but an unknown experimental factor could not be ruled out. Most CMV-associated TCR beta chains appeared to be HLA-restricted in a later analysis, and the HLA associations seemed to be driven largely by CMV exposure. A later genetic analysis reported fewer N-insertions in productive TCRs among donors in an Asian-associated ancestry cluster than the roughly 700-donor mean. A later analysis found that HLA-associated TCR beta chains were more clonally expanded and had lower generation probabilities than equally common non-associated chains. The authors suggested that the approach could potentially be generalized to other disease states and immunological phenotypes. A cluster of highly shared sequence variants was judged likely to represent a technical artifact of the sequencing pipeline. In a later analysis, the rate of TCR association differed among HLA loci, with DRB1 alleles having the most associated TCRs and HLA-C alleles having the fewest.

The receptor library was made with the immunoSEQ multiplex PCR assay. The multiplex PCR relied on a mix of 60 forward primers for TCR Vbeta segments and 13 reverse primers for TCR Jbeta segments. Amplification of the CDR3 region of rearranged TCR beta genes was performed with a multiplex PCR assay on genomic DNA. The Illumina HiSeq System was used to sequence the amplified TCR beta libraries as 87-base-pair reads. The original pipeline was this. A later analysis tallied 70 million to 100 million unique TCR beta chains across the 700 or so repertoires, and some 12 million of those chains were shared by two or more donors. Raw reads were error-corrected and collapsed into unique sequences with a nearest-neighbor algorithm that merged closely related sequences to remove PCR and sequencing errors. Alignment of CDR3 sequences to IMGT reference sequences was used to assign V, D and J gene segments. For a sequence to be retained, at least a six-nucleotide match to both a V gene segment and a J gene segment was required. Rearrangements were called productive when the CDR3 lacked stop codons and stayed in frame with V and J; all others were non-productive. Following IMGT convention, CDR3 was defined as the stretch from the second conserved V-encoded cysteine up to the conserved J-encoded phenylalanine. The earlier analysis of approximately 500 of the donors excluded sequences that lacked an unambiguous match to a single V gene segment. In an earlier analysis of approximately 610 of the donors, V segments were called functional above 56.7% productive rearrangements and were called segregating when the between-donor standard deviation exceeded 5%. A statistical classification framework was developed to diagnose cytomegalovirus status using the catalog of TCR beta chain sequences. A later analysis assigned V and J genes by comparing TCR nucleotide sequences with IMGT/GENE-DB human TR gene sequences. Using the TCRdist pipeline, a later analysis assigned CDR3 sequences along with most-parsimonious VDJ recombination scenarios. In a later analysis, each TCR beta chain was defined by its CDR3 amino acid sequence together with its V-gene family, and reads without a unique V-gene family were excluded. As a way to deal with suspected cross-contamination and a sequencing artifact, a later analysis dropped hundreds of nucleotide sequences that were highly shared and had low generation probability. In a later analysis, a clonal expansion index was calculated for each public chain from normalized within-repertoire ranks of inferred template counts. In a later analysis, generation probabilities were computed with a VDJ recombination model fitted to out-of-frame rearrangements, and the resulting probabilities were checked against IGoR. A later analysis scored TCR-TCR, TCR-HLA and TCR-CMV co-occurrence with hypergeometric tests, applying a repertoire-size bias correction to TCR pairs. To estimate false discovery rates, a later analysis permuted the HLA or CMV assignments 20 times. In a later analysis, co-occurring TCRs were grouped using DBSCAN, with TCRdist sequence similarity added in when clustering inside HLA-allele-positive subsets. Co-occurrence clustering excluded repertoires with fewer than 30,000 or more than 120,000 public chains, plus five with anomalous nucleotide sharing. Entries here come from immuneACCESS through TCRdb and include only in-frame sequences with V and J called. Some clones fail to appear in such tables; in the studies checked, an unresolved V gene covers under half of the shortfall, and the cause of the remainder is unknown. Clone size and the V and J calls come from that table; the DNA yielded D and trimming. The sample table records 200,000 to 250,000 clones; under 80% of these occur just once. The top ten hold less than 2% of the sample.

The cohort comprised fewer than 700 healthy bone marrow donors. All cohort members were sampled while nominally healthy, although unrecorded immune exposures were likely present. The donor tested CMV seronegative and was one of the 352 seronegative cohort members. Each donor provided a peripheral blood sample, and peripheral blood mononuclear cells were used for TCR beta sequencing. Genomic DNA was extracted from the blood cell samples with the Qiagen DNeasy Blood Extraction Kit. From V the trimming removes 3 bases and from J it removes 6 bases, while the gene matches leave 1 base of the junction unaccounted for. Taken from cysteine to phenylalanine, the CDR3 has 13 residues. Only the CDR3 DNA is retained, 39 bases long and in frame from the first base. The germline V gene provides CDR1 MGHRA and CDR2 YSYEKL.

The clonotype originates from a woman in her twenties or thirties in good health and CMV-seronegative. Sequencing was performed on PBMCs. The V and J segments used are TRBV4-1 and TRBJ2-1; TRBD1 lines up with 8 middle nucleotides. The CDR3 sequence is CASSQDRANEQFF. The DNA sequence reads TGCGCCAGCAGCCAGGACAGGGCCAATGAGCAGTTCTTC.